These 26 T cell receptor beta chains were sequenced from one sample in a study of T cells in localized non-small cell lung cancer. Sequenced by immunoSEQ multiplex PCR; TCRdb stores in-frame clones only, minus some. The repertoire holds about 4,000 clones, with around 40% as singletons. This specimen consisted of lung tumor tissue, obtained before any cancer treatment. These receptors all come from a woman aged 40-70 years with stage I lung adenocarcinoma.

This clone has just a few counts. The chain uses TRBV6-8 and TRBJ2-7; D perhaps matches TRBD1 (5 bases). With 2 bases removed from V and 3 bases from J, the gap between germline ends came to 8 bases. The CDR3 is 13 residues long. CDR1 is MNHGY and CDR2 is SAAAGT in the germline V gene. The CDR3 nucleotides are TGTGCCAGCAGTTACCGGCAGGGCTACGAGCAGTACTTC. As protein: CASSYRQGYEQYF.

The chain joins TRBV19 to TRBJ2-5, with D hard to call. Germline CDR1 and CDR2: LNHDA and SQIVND (reference sequence). This CDR3 spans 14 amino acids. The V and J ends lost 3 bases and 1 base respectively, with 9 bases between them. The CDR3 DNA follows: TGTGCCAGTAGTATGGTAGGGTCCCAAGAGACCCAGTACTTC. It translates to CASSMVGSQETQYF.

In this sample, this clone turned up a few times. The chain recombines TRBV11-3 with TRBJ1-1; TRBD1 matches at 10 bases. Germline assignment: CDR1 SGHNT and CDR2 YENEEA. V gave up 5 bases and J gave up 5 bases; unmatched junction bases: 11. The CDR3 sequence is 16 residues long. This CDR3 reads CASSQRTGGVRTEAFF. The CDR3, as DNA: TGTGCCAGCAGCCAAAGGACAGGGGGTGTGAGGACTGAAGCTTTCTTT.

The chain employs TRBV28 and TRBJ2-3, with 12 bases aligning to TRBD2. Per germline, CDR1 MDHEN and CDR2 SYDVKM. The length of the CDR3 is 15 residues. V shed 2 bases, J shed 9 bases, and the junction held 6 bases outside the gene matches. The CDR3 nucleotides are TGTGCCAGCAGTTTAAGGGCTAGCGGGAGGGGAACGCAGTATTTT. It is translated as CASSLRASGRGTQYF.

This chain links TRBV11-3 with TRBJ2-7, with 9 bases matching TRBD2. CDR3 length: 15 amino acids. The V segment lost 5 bases and the J segment 2 bases; nucleotides outside the gene matches: 7. Germline CDR1 and CDR2: SGHNT and YENEEA. The CDR3 loop is CASSNSGGITYEQYF. The CDR3 DNA sequence: TGTGCCAGCAGCAACAGCGGGGGGATTACCTACGAGCAGTACTTC.

The chain uses TRBV15 and TRBJ1-3; perhaps TRBD1 as D (5 bases). The CDR3 covers 15 residues. V was shortened by 1 base and J by 7 bases, with 14 bases between the two germline ends. The germline gives CDR1 LNHNV, CDR2 YYDKDF (reference sequence). CDR3: CATSRVGGRLNTIYF. The CDR3 nucleotides are TGTGCCACCAGCAGAGTGGGGGGAAGATTGAACACCATATATTTT.

The rearrangement joins TRBV11-3 to TRBJ2-7, with D possibly being TRBD1 (6 bases). V was clipped by 5 bases and J by 4 bases, with 18 bases between them. This CDR3 contains 15 residues. Germline CDR1 SGHNT, CDR2 YENEEA. The CDR3 spells CASSLTGTLYYEQYF. CDR3 DNA sequence: TGTGCCAGCAGCCTGACCGGGACACTCTATTACGAGCAGTACTTC. The full variable domain, with the rest looked up from reference TRBV11-3 and TRBJ2-7, is EAGVVQSPRYKIIEKKQPVAFWCNPISGHNTLYWYLQNLGQGPELLIRYENEEAVDDSQLPKDRFSAERLKGVDSTLKIQPAELGDSAVYLCASSLTGTLYYEQYFGPGTRLTVT.

In its sample, this clone was seen a few times. This sequence joins TRBV6-7 and TRBJ1-5, with 9 bases that match TRBD1. TRBV6-7 is sorted into the ORF group, with uncertain function. After removal of 5 bases from V and 7 bases from J, the junction contained 9 bases not matched to a gene. CDR3 length equals 15 residues. CDR3 DNA: TGTGCCAGCAGTGAAAGGGGACAGGGACACCAGCCCCAGCATTTT. Amino acid sequence: CASSERGQGHQPQHF.

This clone is a singleton in its sample. The V call is TRBV23-1, the J call TRBJ2-3, with a tentative D call TRBD2 (7 bases). TRBV23-1 is recorded as an ORF, its role being uncertain. V lost 2 bases and J lost 4, with 16 bases in between. This CDR3 is built from 16 residues. In DNA, the CDR3 is TGCGCCAGCAGTCAAGGGAGGGGGGCTTCCCCAGATACGCAGTATTTT. It is translated as CASSQGRGASPDTQYF.

The J gene is TRBJ2-7, the V gene TRBV9, with 7 bases aligning to TRBD2. The CDR3 consists of 13 residues. Germline values: CDR1 SGDLS, CDR2 YYNGEE. V lost 3 bases to trimming and J lost 8 bases; unmatched junction nucleotides: 8. The CDR3 spells CASSAGWEGKQYF. The CDR3 nucleotides are TGTGCCAGCAGCGCCGGCTGGGAGGGAAAGCAGTACTTC.

The chain has TRBV18 and TRBJ2-7; 7 bases line up with TRBD2. In germline, CDR1 is KGHSH, CDR2 LQKENI. The junction had 2 bases not matched to a gene; V was cut back by 0 bases and J by 3 bases. This CDR3 is built from 14 residues. The CDR3 loop reads CASSPPGLVYEQYF. As DNA, the CDR3 is TGTGCCAGCTCACCACCTGGACTAGTCTACGAGCAGTACTTC. The full variable domain, with the rest looked up from reference TRBV18 and TRBJ2-7, is NAGVMQNPRHLVRRRGQEARLRCSPMKGHSHVYWYRQLPEEGLKFMVYLQKENIIDESGMPKERFSAEFPKEGPSILRIQQVVRGDSAAYFCASSPPGLVYEQYFGPGTRLTVT.

The rearrangement links TRBV5-1 to TRBJ1-4, with a weak D call TRBD1 (5 bases). The CDR3 extends over 14 amino acids. With 5 bases removed from V and 6 bases from J, the gap between germline ends came to 14 bases. Germline values: CDR1 SGHRS, CDR2 YFSETQ. Here the CDR3 DNA reads TGCGCCAGCAGTGGTGGGAGGGGAGATGAAAAACTGTTTTTT. Translating gives CASSGGRGDEKLFF.

The chain is built from TRBV18 and TRBJ2-1, with 10 nucleotides matching TRBD2. V lost 2 bases and J lost 6; bases outside the gene matches: 4. Germline CDR1 and CDR2: KGHSH and LQKENI. The CDR3 is 15 residues long. CDR3 loop: CASSPASGRLNEQFF. DNA of the CDR3: TGTGCCAGCTCACCAGCTAGCGGGAGACTCAATGAGCAGTTCTTC.

By share of the sample, this clone is medium-sized. The chain is built from TRBV6-8 and TRBJ2-5; TRBD1 is a possible D gene (5 bases). The CDR3 extends over 13 amino acids. The germline gives CDR1 MNHGY, CDR2 SAAAGT. The V end was cut by 5 bases, the J end by 5 bases, with 12 bases between. Here the CDR3 DNA reads TGTGCCAGCAGTCAGGTTTGGGGCGAGACCCAGTACTTC. It translates to CASSQVWGETQYF.

The J gene is TRBJ1-4, the V gene TRBV18; 10 bases are shared with TRBD1. The CDR3 is made up of 14 amino acids. J was trimmed by 6 bases and V by 5 bases; bases with no gene match: 3. Germline V gives CDR1 KGHSH, CDR2 LQKENI. CDR3 amino acids: CASSTGTGDEKLFF. The CDR3 coding sequence is TGTGCCAGCTCAACCGGGACAGGGGATGAAAAACTGTTTTTT.

This clone was seen a handful of times. The chain joins TRBV6-8 to TRBJ2-5; 8 bases are shared with TRBD1. This CDR3 region has 16 residues. Per the germline V gene, CDR1 is MNHGY and CDR2 is SAAAGT. V dropped 2 bases and J dropped 5; count of bases not matched to a gene: 10. In DNA form, the CDR3 reads TGTGCCAGCAGTTACGAAACGACGACAGGGGAGGAGACCCAGTACTTC. Its translation is CASSYETTTGEETQYF.

This clone was seen only a few times. CDR3 in amino acids: CASRAGLAPAKNIQYF. The CDR3 DNA is TGTGCCAGCAGAGCCGGACTAGCGCCCGCCAAAAACATTCAGTACTTC. The V call is TRBV2, the J call TRBJ2-4; 9 nucleotides agree with TRBD2. Germline values: CDR1 SNHLY, CDR2 FYNNEI. The V gene end was trimmed by 6 bases and the J gene end by 1 base; junction bases not matched to a gene: 7. CDR3 length equals 16 residues.

This clone was picked up a small number of times. This chain connects TRBV9 to TRBJ1-1; possible D gene TRBD1, 5 bases. From germline, CDR1 is SGDLS and CDR2 YYNGEE. Between the trimmed V and J ends, which lost 3 bases and 8 bases, there was a span of 17 bases. The CDR3 runs 14 residues. The CDR3 is CASSALSQGTEAFF. As DNA, the CDR3 is TGTGCCAGCAGCGCACTATCACAAGGGACCGAAGCTTTCTTT.

The gene calls are TRBV19 and TRBJ1-4, with TRBD1 identical over 7 bases. The CDR3 is made up of 14 amino acids. The V segment lost 6 bases and the J segment 4 bases; nucleotides outside the gene matches: 5. Germline V gene lookup returns CDR1 LNHDA and CDR2 SQIVND (reference sequence). The CDR3 here is CASRGTEHNEKLFF. As DNA, the CDR3 is TGTGCCAGTAGGGGGACAGAACATAATGAAAAACTGTTTTTT.

This chain joins TRBV18 and TRBJ1-1, with 7 bases identical to TRBD1. The CDR3 is 16 amino acids. Per the germline V gene, CDR1 is KGHSH and CDR2 is LQKENI. V shed 2 bases, J shed 4 bases, and the junction held 10 bases outside the gene matches. This CDR3 reads CASSPSTGEGGTEAFF. The CDR3 DNA reads TGTGCCAGCTCACCATCAACAGGGGAGGGTGGCACTGAAGCTTTCTTT.

Of note for this clone: One end of the junction is discordant with germline, which a read error may explain. The chain has TRBV11-3 and TRBJ1-2; D not certain. Germline lookup yields CDR1 SGHNT and CDR2 YENEEA. This CDR3 region has 18 residues. Written as DNA, the CDR3 is TGTGTCAGCAGCTTAGATCGGAACAGCCAACGCCCTAACTATGGCTACACCTTC. Its translation is CVSSLDRNSQRPNYGYTF.

A single count supports this clone. This chain uses TRBV19 with TRBJ1-3, with D possibly matching TRBD1 (5 bases). Trimming removed 4 bases at V and 9 bases at J, with 16 bases between. The CDR3 contains 14 residues. Germline loops: CDR1 LNHDA, CDR2 SQIVND (reference sequence). The CDR3 loop is CASSTPGRGFTIYF. As DNA, the CDR3 is TGTGCCAGTAGTACTCCGGGACGAGGATTCACCATATATTTT.

V gene TRBV6-8 combines with J gene TRBJ2-7, with 8 bases lining up with TRBD1. Trimming removed 6 bases from V and 2 bases from J; junction bases left unmatched: 6. The CDR3 contains 14 residues. Germline CDR1 is MNHGY and CDR2 is SAAAGT. Here the CDR3 DNA reads TGTGCCAGCAGGCAGGGGGCCCTGACCTACGAGCAGTACTTC. Amino acids: CASRQGALTYEQYF.

This clone has a handful of counts. The V gene is TRBV11-3, the J gene TRBJ1-1; D perhaps matches TRBD1 (6 bases). V was cut by 4 bases and J by 7 bases, with 19 bases left in between. The CDR3 runs 15 residues. The germline V gene encodes CDR1 SGHNT and CDR2 YENEEA. The CDR3 loop reads CASSSGESDLVEAFF. In nucleotides, the CDR3 is TGTGCCAGCAGCTCAGGGGAATCTGACCTCGTTGAAGCTTTCTTT.

This clone was seen a handful of times. V gene TRBV10-1 combines with J gene TRBJ2-2; no clear D. The V gene's germline CDR1 is WNHNN and CDR2 SYGVQD (reference sequence). The V gene lost 0 bases and the J gene lost 3 bases, with 11 bases spanning the gap. The CDR3 is made up of 16 amino acids. This CDR3 reads CASSESTAIYTGELFF. DNA for the CDR3: TGCGCCAGCAGTGAGTCGACCGCCATTTACACCGGGGAGCTGTTTTTT.

This clone was seen only a few times. The rearrangement links TRBV11-3 to TRBJ2-2, with D perhaps matching TRBD1 (5 bases). CDR1 and CDR2 (germline): SGHNT, YENEEA. With 2 bases removed from V and 6 bases from J, the gap between germline ends came to 10 bases. This CDR3 has 14 residues. The CDR3 spells CASSLNTRAGELFF. CDR3 DNA sequence: TGTGCCAGCAGCTTAAACACCAGGGCCGGGGAGCTGTTTTTT.